This is a list of T cell receptor beta chains from one sample in a study of CD8+ T cells in alopecia areata. The repertoire was sequenced with immunoSEQ multiplex PCR; TCRdb's copy has only in-frame clones and lacks some. The sample lists under 300,000 clones, roughly 63% occurring once. The sample here was CD4+ T cells sorted from blood, taken at approximately week 52, from a patient treated with tofacitinib. The origin of the receptors is a human donor with alopecia areata. CDR3s include the opening cysteine and the closing phenylalanine or tryptophan.

>TRBV18|TRBJ2-7
CASSAAVLPGEQYF
>TRBV10-3|TRBJ2-5
CASQEGGRGEETQYF
>TRBV9|TRBJ2-3
CASSVDGTGITDTQYF
>TRBV7-7|TRBJ2-7
CASSLAKRSGTGYEQYF
>TRBV19|TRBJ1-1
CASTPDRWNTEAFF
>TRBV30|TRBJ2-7
CAWSLNVYEQYF
>TRBV9|TRBJ1-6
CASSVEGGSYNSPLHF
>TRBV25-1|TRBJ2-3
CASKSLIEDTQYF
>TRBV27|TRBJ1-5
CASSLSTGVGNQPQHF
>TRBV10-2|TRBJ2-1
CASRPGGVYNEQFF
>TRBV29-1|TRBJ2-3
CSVEGLAGARDTQYF
>TRBV29-1|TRBJ2-7
CSVEQGANSYEQYF
>TRBV25-1|TRBJ1-1
CASNRGTEAFF
>TRBV7-8|TRBJ2-3
CASSLTVTAQYF
>TRBV29-1|TRBJ2-5
CSVHGAQGQETQYF
>TRBV2|TRBJ1-1
CASSRDRLNTEAFF
>TRBV5-1|TRBJ2-3
CASNMGARGRDTQYF
>TRBV2|TRBJ1-5
CASRKSDNSQPQHF
>TRBV5-1|TRBJ2-7
CASSRDGYEQYF
>TRBV5-1|TRBJ1-1
CASSFSGGGNTEAFF
>TRBV14|TRBJ1-4
CASSVRGNEKLFF
>TRBV30|TRBJ1-3
CAWIIPGGSGNTIYF
>TRBV7-8|TRBJ1-6
CASSSDRVGDSPLHF
>TRBV30|TRBJ2-7
CAWSSGTVLYEQYF
>TRBV5-1|TRBJ1-5
CASSFNPGSSDQPQHF
>TRBV12-5|TRBJ1-2
CASGLVRAGGNDYGYTF
>TRBV6-5|TRBJ1-2
CASSYSGQGDGYTF
>TRBV2|TRBJ2-5
CASSEGEAQETQYF
>TRBV7-8|TRBJ2-4
CASSFLTSGGTGNIQYF
>TRBV4-2|TRBJ2-5
CASSQEASGAQETQYF
>TRBV2|TRBJ1-6
CASSETHPGQFNSPLHF
>TRBV5-1|TRBJ1-1
CASKTGPNTEAFF
>TRBV19|TRBJ1-1
CASSMLNTEAFF
>TRBV2|TRBJ2-1
CASSGYLREGEQFF
>TRBV7-9|TRBJ2-2
CASSRQSPLDTGELFF
>TRBV7-6|TRBJ2-7
CASSLASGASYEQYF
>TRBV5-1|TRBJ2-1
CASRVQAGLNEQFF
>TRBV25-1|TRBJ2-4
CASSLKGGVVYF
>TRBV4-3|TRBJ1-2
CASSQGTADYGYTF
>TRBV29-1|TRBJ2-1
CSVEGAQGASYNEQFF
>TRBV9|TRBJ1-5
CASSVTWGDQPQHF
>TRBV7-9|TRBJ2-1
CASSPDYRGEQFF
>TRBV29-1|TRBJ2-5
CSAREGETQYF
>TRBV29-1|TRBJ2-1
CSVGEGPSEFF
>TRBV5-1|TRBJ2-3
CASGENTDTQYF
>TRBV6-4|TRBJ2-3
CASSETGTDTQYF
>TRBV7-2|TRBJ2-5
CASSFSGGPGETQYF
>TRBV27|TRBJ1-4
CASSRGSEKLFF